This entry lists 22 T cell receptor beta chains sequenced from one sample in a study of CD8+ T cells in alopecia areata. cDNA reverse transcribed from extracted RNA served as the sequencing template. The table came from immunoSEQ multiplex PCR; TCRdb's copy has only in-frame clones and leaves some out. The repertoire includes approximately 210,000 clones, 43% of them detected once, and around 2.8% sits in the top ten. Indicated treatment: oral pan-JAK inhibitor, 5-10 mg twice daily. The sequencing here drew on CD4+ T cells sorted from blood, taken around week 36, from a patient treated with tofacitinib. The receptor source for this set is a human donor with alopecia areata.

This clone was observed a few times. The chain is built from TRBV4-3 and TRBJ2-7, with TRBD2 matching 9 bases. The V segment lost 4 bases and the J segment 2 bases; nucleotides outside the gene matches: 12. CDR1 and CDR2 from the germline V gene are LGHNA and YSLEER. This CDR3 comprises 17 residues. CDR3 coding DNA: TGCGCCAGCAGCCCGACCAGGGGCGGGAGGGCCCCCTACGAGCAGTACTTC. It specifies CASSPTRGGRAPYEQYF.

The chain joins TRBV6-5 to TRBJ1-1; possibly TRBD1 for D (5 bases). This CDR3 has 15 residues. Deletions cut 0 bases from V and 1 base from J, with 9 bases between. Germline V gene lookup returns CDR1 MNHEY and CDR2 SVGAGI. The CDR3, as DNA: TGTGCCAGCAGTTACTCGGGTACAGGGAACACTGAAGCTTTCTTT. Encoded protein: CASSYSGTGNTEAFF.

There are many counts of this clone. The chain combines TRBV6-1 with TRBJ2-3; D may be TRBD1 or TRBD2 (5 bases each). The V gene lost 6 bases and the J gene lost 0 bases, with 13 bases spanning the gap. The germline gives CDR1 MNHNS, CDR2 SASEGT. The CDR3 runs 15 residues. As DNA, the CDR3 is TGTGCCAGCAGCAAGGGACCGCCTAGCACAGATACGCAGTATTTT. Translation gives CASSKGPPSTDTQYF.

This chain links TRBV11-1 with TRBJ2-5; D assignment may be TRBD1 or TRBD2 (5 bases each). Trimming took 5 bases from V and 2 from J, leaving 18 bases between them. Germline V gene lookup returns CDR1 SGHAT and CDR2 FQDESV (reference sequence). CDR3 size: 16 residues. In nucleotides, the CDR3 is TGTGCCAGCAGCCGAACCGGGGCAGCGATACAAGAGACCCAGTACTTC. It codes for CASSRTGAAIQETQYF.

The chain combines TRBV6-5 with TRBJ2-7; D perhaps matches TRBD2 (6 bases). The CDR3 has 14 amino acids. The germline V gene has CDR1 MNHEY and CDR2 SVGAGI. The V end was cut by 6 bases, the J end by 7 bases, with 19 bases between. CDR3 region: CASSPIRGLGEQYF. CDR3 nucleotide sequence: TGTGCCAGCAGCCCTATACGGGGGTTGGGGGAGCAGTACTTC.

The chain couples TRBV29-1 to TRBJ2-7; D unresolved. From germline, CDR1 is SQVTM and CDR2 ANQGSEA. The CDR3 covers 10 residues. The germline V and J ends were trimmed by 7 bases and 3 bases, with 7 bases remaining between them. CDR3: CSAMDYEQYF. The CDR3 DNA follows: TGCAGCGCCATGGACTACGAGCAGTACTTC.

The chain is built from TRBV7-2 and TRBJ2-1, with D possibly being TRBD2 (6 bases). V lost 5 bases, J lost 6 bases, and 17 bases lay in between. CDR3 length: 15 residues. CDR1 is SGHTA, CDR2 FQGNSA, per germline. The CDR3 coding sequence is TGTGCCAGCAGCCCGTTTGGCGGGATGGGCAATGAGCAGTTCTTC. Its protein is CASSPFGGMGNEQFF.

V usage is TRBV5-1 and J usage is TRBJ2-7; 12 bases align to TRBD2. This CDR3 comprises 15 residues. CDR1 and CDR2 from the germline V gene are SGHRS and YFSETQ. With 4 bases clipped from V and 6 bases from J, the junction kept 8 bases outside the gene matches. The CDR3 DNA is TGCGCCAGCAGCAGGGAGACTAGCGGGAGACGCGAGCAGTACTTC. This codes for CASSRETSGRREQYF.

This chain links TRBV5-1 with TRBJ1-4, with D possibly TRBD1 on 5 matching bases. Trimming took 0 bases from V and 7 from J, leaving 13 bases between them. CDR3 size: 15 residues. Per germline, CDR1 SGHRS and CDR2 YFSETQ. The CDR3 region has the DNA TGCGCCAGCAGCTTGGACAGGCTGGGGCGTGAAAAACTGTTTTTT. Encoded protein: CASSLDRLGREKLFF. The whole variable domain, remainder taken from reference TRBV5-1 and TRBJ1-4, is KAGVTQTPRYLIKTRGQQVTLSCSPISGHRSVSWYQQTPGQGLQFLFEYFSETQRNKGNFPGRFSGRQFSNSRSEMNVSTLELGDSALYLCASSLDRLGREKLFFGSGTQLSVL.

This clone was seen a handful of times. The chain uses TRBV27 and TRBJ2-5; D gene uncertain. This CDR3 has 13 amino acids. Per the germline V gene, CDR1 is MNHEY and CDR2 is SMNVEV (reference sequence). The V end was cut by 3 bases, the J end by 4 bases, with 9 bases between. CDR3 protein: CASSLTPRETQYF. CDR3 in DNA: TGTGCCAGCAGTTTGACTCCACGAGAGACCCAGTACTTC.

This chain links TRBV6-1 with TRBJ1-1, with a weak D call TRBD1 (5 bases). Germline CDR1 is MNHNS and CDR2 is SASEGT. CDR3 length: 13 residues. Trimming removed 6 bases from V and 1 base from J, with 9 bases in between. This chain's CDR3 is CASSRTQNTEAFF. CDR3 coding DNA: TGTGCCAGCAGCCGGACACAGAACACTGAAGCTTTCTTT.

This chain links TRBV5-1 with TRBJ1-4; 8 positions match TRBD1. Looked up from germline, CDR1 is SGHRS and CDR2 is YFSETQ. CDR3 length: 15 amino acids. J gave up 3 bases and V 2 bases, and 3 bases lay outside the gene matches. CDR3 region: CASSFRTGPNEKLFF. The DNA of the CDR3 is TGCGCCAGCAGCTTCCGGACAGGGCCTAATGAAAAACTGTTTTTT.

The CDR3 protein is CASRPDSMNTEAFF. The CDR3 nucleotides are TGTGCCAGCAGGCCCGACAGCATGAACACTGAAGCTTTCTTT. This chain joins TRBV6-5 and TRBJ1-1; tentative D call: TRBD1 (5 bases). CDR1 and CDR2 from the germline V gene are MNHEY and SVGAGI. The V end lost 6 bases, the J end lost 0 bases, and 11 bases lay between the germline ends. The CDR3 sequence is 14 residues long.

Only a few counts were recorded for this clone. This chain links TRBV29-1 with TRBJ2-4; 7 bases map to TRBD1. After removal of 8 bases from V and 9 bases from J, the junction contained 13 bases not matched to a gene. This CDR3 spans 13 amino acids. Germline CDR1 and CDR2: SQVTM and ANQGSEA. The CDR3 is CSTKGGQEAIQYF. CDR3 bases: TGCAGCACCAAAGGAGGACAGGAGGCCATTCAGTACTTC. Using reference TRBV29-1 and TRBJ2-4 for the parts outside the CDR3, the full variable domain is SAVISQKPSRDICQRGTSLTIQCQVDSQVTMMFWYRQQPGQSLTLIATANQGSEATYESGFVIDKFPISRPNLTFSTLTVSNMSPEDSSIYLCSTKGGQEAIQYFGAGTRLSVL.

The chain joins TRBV30 to TRBJ2-1; the D is unclear. The CDR3 consists of 17 residues. V was pared by 0 bases and J by 0 bases, with 15 bases between. Germline V gives CDR1 GTSNPN, CDR2 SVGIG (reference sequence). The CDR3 protein is CAWSVTLVPSSYNEQFF. The CDR3 nucleotides are TGTGCCTGGAGTGTGACCCTCGTACCAAGCTCCTACAATGAGCAGTTCTTC. Together with reference TRBV30 and TRBJ2-1, the CDR3 gives the full variable domain: SQTIHQWPATLVQPVGSPLSLECTVEGTSNPNLYWYRQAAGRGLQLLFYSVGIGQISSEVPQNLSASRPQDRQFILSSKKLLLSDSGFYLCAWSVTLVPSSYNEQFFGPGTRLTVL.

This clone was seen only a few times. This chain links TRBV27 with TRBJ2-2; 13 bases fit TRBD2. With V trimmed by 7 bases and J by 7 bases, 18 bases remained unmatched. The CDR3 extends over 19 amino acids. The germline V gene has CDR1 MNHEY and CDR2 SMNVEV (reference sequence). This CDR3 reads CASKTLPGTSGIVGGELFF. CDR3 nucleotide sequence: TGTGCCAGCAAAACACTCCCCGGGACTAGCGGGATAGTTGGCGGGGAGCTGTTTTTT.

V usage is TRBV2 and J usage is TRBJ1-1; TRBD1 might be the D (5 bases). The V gene's germline CDR1 is SNHLY and CDR2 FYNNEI. V lost 4 bases to trimming and J lost 7 bases, with 13 bases between them. The length of the CDR3 is 13 residues. CDR3 sequence (DNA): TGTGCCAGCAGTGTGAAGGGGACCAATGAAGCTTTCTTT. This gives the protein CASSVKGTNEAFF.

The chain is built from TRBV9 and TRBJ2-5; tentative D call: TRBD2 (6 bases). V dropped 6 bases and J dropped 2 bases, with 20 bases sitting between them. Germline CDR1 SGDLS, CDR2 YYNGEE. The CDR3 covers 16 residues. Written as DNA, the CDR3 is TGTGCCAGCACGCCAGGAACTAGCAGATTACAAGAGACCCAGTACTTC. Translation: CASTPGTSRLQETQYF.

In the case of this clone: This specimen includes other DNA sequences encoding the same CDR3. The chain links TRBV25-1 to TRBJ1-1; no clear D. V lost 2 bases and J lost 4, with 2 bases in between. Per germline, CDR1 MGHDK and CDR2 SYGVNS. The CDR3 is 11 residues long. CDR3 region: CASSERTEAFF. The CDR3 DNA is TGTGCCAGCAGTGAACGCACTGAAGCTTTCTTT.

This clone was detected once. The chain combines TRBV5-1 with TRBJ2-3; D is perhaps TRBD1 or TRBD2 (6 bases each). The CDR3 length is 12 residues. The germline gives CDR1 SGHRS, CDR2 YFSETQ. V lost 7 bases, J lost 9 bases, and 15 bases lay in between. Here the CDR3 reads CASEGGGGTQYF. The CDR3 nucleotides read TGCGCCAGCGAAGGGGGAGGAGGAACGCAGTATTTT.

This clone was picked up a small number of times. The chain joins TRBV7-9 to TRBJ2-1; 11 bases are shared with TRBD2. Germline V gene lookup returns CDR1 SEHNR and CDR2 FQNEAQ (reference sequence). V lost 0 bases and J lost 9; bases outside the gene matches: 7. The CDR3 totals 16 residues. This CDR3 is CASSLAPLAGVTEQFF. The CDR3, as DNA: TGTGCCAGCAGCTTAGCCCCACTAGCGGGGGTCACTGAGCAGTTCTTC.

This clone was counted only a few times. The sample contains more than one DNA sequence encoding this CDR3. V gene TRBV6-5 combines with J gene TRBJ2-7; 8 nucleotides line up with TRBD1. J lost 3 bases, V lost 0 bases, and 4 bases had no gene match. Germline V lookup: CDR1 MNHEY, CDR2 SVGAGI. The CDR3 sequence is 15 residues long. CDR3 sequence: CASSYSGTGNYEQYF. The CDR3 DNA follows: TGTGCCAGCAGTTACTCTGGGACAGGAAACTACGAGCAGTACTTC.